The clone carrying this T cell receptor beta chain was picked up a small number of times. The sample originates from a study of blood T cell repertoires in COVID-19. Across the whole study: From T cells, B-cell-depleted T cells, or PBMCs came the material, which was cDNA or gDNA.

The CDR3 loop spans 14 amino acids. The J segment lost 4 bases and the V segment lost 0 bases, leaving 4 bases of the junction unmatched. The germline gives CDR1 SGHRS, CDR2 YFSETQ. Participants spanned ages about 18 to 100 years and resided in roughly 22 US areas. Cohorts were determined from participant-reported clinical history. Under the authors' procedure: Reference gene primer amplification yielded estimated nucleated cell counts. Sequencing was performed with immunoSEQ multiplex PCR; in TCRdb, only in-frame clones are kept and a portion is missing. V and J calls and clone size are given by that table; D and trimming were obtained from the DNA. Of over 200,000 clones in the sample, around 90% are singletons; the top ten hold 10% to 14%.

The sample consisted of PBMCs or T cells enriched from blood (not recorded which). This clonotype was sampled from a man under 40 who had recovered from COVID-19. The J gene is TRBJ2-7, the V gene TRBV5-1; 7 bases are a match to TRBD2. The CDR3 region is CASSLDPGGYEQYF. CDR3 coding DNA: TGCGCCAGCAGCTTGGACCCGGGGGGATACGAGCAGTACTTC.